This T cell receptor beta chain was obtained from a study of shared clonotypes between healthy human individuals. Every donor, a Caucasian adult, lived in Nashville, Tennessee. Only in-frame clones appear in the TCRdb table, and some are missing; sequencing was by immunoSEQ multiplex PCR. The sample lists some 980,000 clones, more than 75% occurring once. Trimming removed 3 bases at V and 3 bases at J, with 9 bases between. The CDR3 spans 13 residues. Germline V gene sequence: CDR1 LNHDA, CDR2 SQIVND (reference sequence). This clone has only a few counts. The chain links TRBV19 to TRBJ2-7; D gene unclear. The source material was memory CD4+ T cells sorted from blood. Subset specified: CD45RA-negative fraction. This receptor was obtained from a man younger than 35 in good health. The CDR3, as DNA: TGTGCCAGTAGTATCGGACCAGGCTACGAGCAGTACTTC. This codes for CASSIGPGYEQYF.